Given below is one T cell receptor (beta chain) in context. Its antigen remains unidentified. The length of the CDR3 is 16 residues. Germline V gene data show CDR1 as ENHRY and CDR2 as SYGVKD. V lost 0 bases and J 7 bases, leaving 16 bases between the germline ends. The sample belongs to a study of T cell responses to AZD1222 COVID-19 vaccine. Study-wide results and caveats: Recipients of two AZD1222 doses showed rising Spike-specific TCR breadth and depth. Only a handful of AZD1222 recipients tested seropositive at baseline. The reported proportion of spike-specific TCRs targeting unmutated variant regions was nearly half. There were repertoire samples only from the period after the peak T cell response.

Profiled with immunoSEQ multiplex PCR; TCRdb holds only in-frame clones, not every one. The data hold fewer than 100,000 clones, with around 84% observed a single time. The sequence came from an adult in good health. The source material was peripheral blood, sampled on day 0 of AZD1222 vaccination. The rearrangement links TRBV10-3 to TRBJ1-5; D is undetermined. The CDR3 DNA follows: TGTGCCATCAGTGAGTCCCCGACGGATAAGAGACAGCCCCAGCATTTT. Its translation: CAISESPTDKRQPQHF.